Shown below are 32 T cell receptor beta chains from a single sample sequenced in a study of blood T cell repertoires in COVID-19. Clones were sequenced by immunoSEQ multiplex PCR, and TCRdb holds only the in-frame ones, with some missing. The table has 100,000 to 150,000 clones, less than 90% seen once. Source material: PBMCs or T cells enriched from blood (not recorded which). The receptors derive from a woman in her twenties or thirties who had recovered from COVID-19.

V gene TRBV6-1 combines with J gene TRBJ2-7, with D perhaps matching TRBD2 (6 bases). Trimming left V 3 bases short and J 6 bases short, with 12 bases between. The germline V gene has CDR1 MNHNS and CDR2 SASEGT. The CDR3 totals 13 residues. CDR3 nucleotide sequence: TGTGCCAGCAGTGAGAGATACGGGAGCGAGCAGTACTTC. As protein: CASSERYGSEQYF.

This clone was seen only a few times. The chain joins TRBV7-9 to TRBJ1-2; no reliable D call. The CDR3 covers 14 residues. From germline, CDR1 is SEHNR and CDR2 FQNEAQ (reference sequence). The germline V and J ends were trimmed by 4 bases and 4 bases, with 13 bases remaining between them. CDR3 sequence (DNA): TGTGCCAGCAGCTCGACGGGAGAGACCTATGGCTACACCTTC. Residues: CASSSTGETYGYTF. Complete variable domain (other parts from reference TRBV7-9 and TRBJ1-2): DTGVSQNPRHKITKRGQNVTFRCDPISEHNRLYWYRQTLGQGPEFLTYFQNEAQLEKSRLLSDRFSAERPKGSFSTLEIQRTEQGDSAMYLCASSSTGETYGYTFGSGTRLTVV.

This chain links TRBV5-4 with TRBJ2-1, with 11 bases fitting TRBD2. Germline lookup yields CDR1 SGHNT and CDR2 YYREEE (reference sequence). The junction had 6 bases not matched to a gene; V was cut back by 3 bases and J by 7 bases. The CDR3 sequence is 15 residues long. CDR3: CASSSPGTSGNEQFF. The CDR3, as DNA: TGTGCCAGCAGCTCACCCGGGACTAGCGGTAATGAGCAGTTCTTC.

The rearrangement uses TRBV5-1 and TRBJ1-1; 10 bases are shared with TRBD1. V was pared by 3 bases and J by 5 bases, with 13 bases of the junction left unmatched. The CDR3 contains 17 residues. The germline gives CDR1 SGHRS, CDR2 YFSETQ. The chain's CDR3 is CASSWSTGGLGVTEAFF. CDR3 nucleotide sequence: TGCGCCAGCAGCTGGTCGACAGGGGGCCTTGGTGTGACTGAAGCTTTCTTT. Based on the CDR3 plus reference TRBV5-1 and TRBJ1-1, the full variable domain is KAGVTQTPRYLIKTRGQQVTLSCSPISGHRSVSWYQQTPGQGLQFLFEYFSETQRNKGNFPGRFSGRQFSNSRSEMNVSTLELGDSALYLCASSWSTGGLGVTEAFFGQGTRLTVV.

The rearrangement links TRBV7-3 to TRBJ2-3; D unresolved. The CDR3 contains 12 residues. Trimming removed 5 bases from V and 2 bases from J, with 5 bases in between. Germline CDR1 reads SGHTA; CDR2 reads FQGTGA. The CDR3 DNA sequence: TGTGCCAGCAGCCCTAACACAGATACGCAGTATTTT. It codes for CASSPNTDTQYF.

The chain employs TRBV5-8 and TRBJ1-5; D perhaps matches TRBD1 (5 bases). The CDR3 is made up of 16 amino acids. V lost 2 bases and J lost 5, with 17 bases in between. The V gene's germline CDR1 is SGHTS and CDR2 YDEGEE. The CDR3 sequence is CASSFLGTAGHQPQHF. In nucleotides, the CDR3 is TGTGCCAGCAGCTTCCTAGGGACGGCGGGGCATCAGCCCCAGCATTTT.

The chain has TRBV6-9 and TRBJ1-6, with a tentative D call TRBD1 (5 bases). Germline V gives CDR1 MNHGY, CDR2 SVAAGI. CDR3 size: 13 residues. V lost 4 bases and J lost 13, with 14 bases in between. The CDR3 nucleotides read TGTGCCAGCAGTTTTACTGACAGTCTGCCCCTCCACTTT. It codes for CASSFTDSLPLHF.

This clone has a single count. V usage is TRBV21-1 and J usage is TRBJ1-5; the table assigns TRBD1, which was not confirmed against the DNA. TRBV21-1 is a known pseudogene. CDR3 size: 17 residues. The CDR3 DNA reads TGTGCCAGCAGCAATAAGACAGAGCCGTTTAGCAATCAGCCCCAGCATTTT. It translates to CASSNKTEPFSNQPQHF.

In this sample, this clone turned up once. The chain uses TRBV29-1 and TRBJ1-5; D is unclear. The germline gives CDR1 SQVTM, CDR2 ANQGSEA. The CDR3 loop spans 16 amino acids. V lost 8 bases and J lost 2, with 22 bases in between. CDR3: CSQHPGPKRGNQPQHF. CDR3 nucleotide sequence: TGCAGCCAACATCCGGGCCCCAAGCGGGGCAATCAGCCCCAGCATTTT.

CDR3 in amino acids: CASSRGTGDQPQHF. DNA for the CDR3: TGTGCCAGCAGCCGAGGGACAGGAGATCAGCCCCAGCATTTT. This chain joins TRBV3-1 (or the pseudogene TRBV3-2) and TRBJ1-5, with TRBD1 matching over 8 bases. The CDR3 totals 14 residues. CDR1 is LGHDT and CDR2 is YNNKEL in the germline V gene (reference sequence). The junction had 4 bases not matched to a gene; V was cut back by 4 bases and J by 5 bases.

This rearrangement joins TRBV19 to TRBJ2-3, with D perhaps matching TRBD1 (6 bases). Trimming pared 4 bases from V and 2 bases from J, leaving 19 bases between. CDR3 length: 17 residues. The germline gives CDR1 LNHDA, CDR2 SQIVND (reference sequence). The CDR3: CASSSPRTVGATDTQYF. The CDR3 nucleotides read TGTGCCAGTAGTAGTCCCCGGACAGTGGGGGCCACAGATACGCAGTATTTT.

A single count supports this clone. The chain links TRBV6-5 to TRBJ1-5; 8 positions match TRBD1. The V and J ends lost 6 bases and 4 bases, in that order; junction bases with no gene match: 8. Germline values: CDR1 MNHEY, CDR2 SVGAGI. The CDR3 has 15 residues. This CDR3 is CASSRDRSPNQPQHF. The CDR3 nucleotides read TGTGCCAGCAGCCGGGACAGGAGCCCAAATCAGCCCCAGCATTTT.

This clone was recorded once. This chain joins TRBV11-2 and TRBJ2-1; a weak D match, TRBD1 (6 bases). V shed 0 bases and J shed 16 bases, with 16 bases lying between them. The germline V gene encodes CDR1 SGHAT and CDR2 FQNNGV. This CDR3 is built from 13 residues. The CDR3 protein is CASSLERTVGVFF. Here the CDR3 DNA reads TGTGCCAGCAGCTTAGAGCGGACAGTCGGGGTTTTCTTC.

The CDR3: CATSRGGTSSTDTQYF. The CDR3 DNA sequence: TGTGCCACCAGCAGAGGAGGCACATCTAGCACAGATACGCAGTATTTT. The chain uses TRBV15 and TRBJ2-3; D uncertain. The CDR3 totals 16 residues. Germline V gene lookup returns CDR1 LNHNV and CDR2 YYDKDF (reference sequence). V lost 1 base and J 0 bases, leaving 11 bases between the germline ends.

The chain carries TRBV9 and TRBJ2-7; possibly TRBD1 for D (6 bases). CDR1 is SGDLS and CDR2 is YYNGEE in the germline V gene. Trimming shortened V by 0 bases and J by 2 bases, and 9 bases separated the two germline ends. This CDR3 is built from 14 residues. CDR3 sequence: CASSVAQGAYEQYF. The CDR3, as DNA: TGTGCCAGCAGCGTAGCACAGGGCGCCTACGAGCAGTACTTC.

As for this clone: An end of the junction differs from the germline gene, which may be a read error. The chain links TRBV3-1 (or the pseudogene TRBV3-2) to TRBJ2-7; TRBD1 matches 8 bases. The CDR3 totals 16 residues. Germline assignment: CDR1 LGHDT and CDR2 YNNKEL (reference sequence). CDR3 DNA: TGTGCCAGCAGCGAAGACCGGGACAGGACCCACTACGAGCAGTACTTC. This encodes CASSEDRDRTHYEQYF.

This chain joins TRBV27 and TRBJ2-7, with 12 bases fitting TRBD1. The germline CDR1 and CDR2 sequences are MNHEY and SMNVEV (reference sequence). V dropped 3 bases and J dropped 5; count of bases not matched to a gene: 8. This CDR3 contains 16 residues. The CDR3 sequence is CASSFYRGTGGDEQYF. The CDR3 DNA reads as TGTGCCAGCAGTTTTTATCGAGGGACAGGGGGCGACGAGCAGTACTTC.

In its sample, this clone was seen a few times. The chain employs TRBV9 and TRBJ1-2; 7 nucleotides agree with TRBD1. Looked up from germline, CDR1 is SGDLS and CDR2 is YYNGEE. Trimming cost V 0 bases and J 4 bases; bases outside gene matches: 6. This CDR3 has 15 amino acids. The CDR3 region has the DNA TGTGCCAGCAGCGTAGTTGGTAGGACAGGCTATGGCTACACCTTC. This codes for CASSVVGRTGYGYTF. The variable domain in full, with the rest retrieved from reference TRBV9 and TRBJ1-2, is DSGVTQTPKHLITATGQRVTLRCSPRSGDLSVYWYQQSLDQGLQFLIQYYNGEERAKGNILERFSAQQFPDLHSELNLSSLELGDSALYFCASSVVGRTGYGYTFGSGTRLTVV.

This clone has ten or more counts. The gene calls are TRBV5-1 and TRBJ1-2, with D tentatively TRBD1 (5 bases). The germline V gene encodes CDR1 SGHRS and CDR2 YFSETQ. V shed 0 bases and J shed 2 bases, with 11 bases lying between them. The CDR3 loop spans 15 amino acids. The CDR3 spells CASSLAPGLNYGYTF. The DNA of the CDR3 is TGCGCCAGCAGCTTGGCCCCAGGGTTGAACTATGGCTACACCTTC.

The chain couples TRBV7-3 to TRBJ1-1, with 7 nucleotides matching TRBD1. Germline V gives CDR1 SGHTA, CDR2 FQGTGA. Trimming at V came to 5 bases and at J to 0 bases, leaving 9 bases not matched to a gene. This CDR3 is 16 amino acids long. CDR3 region: CASSPSGTVMNTEAFF. CDR3 nucleotides: TGTGCCAGCAGCCCGTCCGGGACAGTCATGAACACTGAAGCTTTCTTT.

This chain joins TRBV5-1 and TRBJ2-1, with 9 nucleotides matching TRBD1. Germline V CDR1 and CDR2: SGHRS, YFSETQ. This CDR3 is built from 15 residues. V gave up 4 bases and J gave up 6 bases; unmatched junction bases: 8. The CDR3 region has the DNA TGCGCCAGCAGCGCCTTGGGGACAGGGCCCAATGAGCAGTTCTTC. This gives the protein CASSALGTGPNEQFF.

The chain uses TRBV5-4 and TRBJ2-1; TRBD2 agrees at 15 bases. Germline CDR1 is SGHNT and CDR2 is YYREEE (reference sequence). V was clipped by 3 bases and J by 6 bases; unmatched bases: 7. The CDR3 has 17 residues. This chain's CDR3 is CASSYGLAGGPSNEQFF. The CDR3 nucleotides read TGTGCCAGCAGCTACGGACTAGCGGGAGGGCCCAGCAATGAGCAGTTCTTC.

The chain uses TRBV18 and TRBJ1-5; D gene ambiguous. CDR1 and CDR2 from the germline V gene are KGHSH and LQKENI. Trimming stripped 1 base from V and 4 bases from J, with 11 bases between. CDR3 length: 15 residues. CDR3 sequence reads: CASSPLRGPNQPQHF. Here the CDR3 DNA reads TGTGCCAGCTCACCACTTCGCGGGCCGAATCAGCCCCAGCATTTT.

The chain has TRBV27 and TRBJ2-7, with 8 positions matching TRBD2. Trimming removed 1 base from V and 0 bases from J; junction bases left unmatched: 5. The CDR3 runs to 16 residues. In germline, CDR1 is MNHEY, CDR2 SMNVEV (reference sequence). Here the CDR3 DNA reads TGTGCCAGCAGTTTATTGTCCAGCGGGAGCTCCTACGAGCAGTACTTC. Residues: CASSLLSSGSSYEQYF.

This sequence joins TRBV9 and TRBJ2-1; TRBD2 matches 7 bases. Germline assignment: CDR1 SGDLS and CDR2 YYNGEE. The trim removed 4 bases at V and 3 bases at J, leaving 7 bases unmatched. This CDR3 contains 15 residues. The CDR3 sequence is CASSPPQRGYNEQFF. CDR3 coding DNA: TGTGCCAGCAGCCCCCCCCAGCGGGGCTACAATGAGCAGTTCTTC.

The chain couples TRBV4-1 to TRBJ1-5; D is possibly TRBD1 (5 bases). This CDR3 comprises 15 residues. Germline CDR1 MGHRA, CDR2 YSYEKL. The V end lost 4 bases, the J end lost 0 bases, and 10 bases lay between the germline ends. CDR3 in amino acids: CASSPGRASNQPQHF. In DNA form, the CDR3 reads TGCGCCAGCAGCCCAGGGCGAGCTAGCAATCAGCCCCAGCATTTT.

The chain combines TRBV18 with TRBJ2-5; 7 bases align to TRBD1. The CDR3 consists of 17 residues. The J segment lost 2 bases and the V segment lost 6 bases, leaving 15 bases of the junction unmatched. CDR1 is KGHSH and CDR2 is LQKENI in the germline V gene. In DNA form, the CDR3 reads TGTGCCAGCTCCCCTTTTGCCGGACAGGTCTTACAAGAGACCCAGTACTTC. It encodes CASSPFAGQVLQETQYF.

This CDR3 reads CASSQTTGSGNTIYF. In nucleotides, the CDR3 is TGCGCCAGCAGCCAAACGACAGGCTCTGGAAACACCATATATTTT. The chain is built from TRBV4-3 and TRBJ1-3; a weak D match, TRBD1 (6 bases). CDR3 length equals 15 residues. Per the germline V gene, CDR1 is LGHNA and CDR2 is YSLEER. V was clipped by 2 bases and J by 0 bases, with 8 bases between them.

The chain uses TRBV27 and TRBJ2-4, with TRBD2 identical over 7 bases. This CDR3 region has 16 residues. From germline, CDR1 is MNHEY and CDR2 SMNVEV (reference sequence). J gave up 0 bases and V 5 bases, and 7 bases lay outside the gene matches. CDR3 loop: CASSPLAALAKNIQYF. CDR3 nucleotides: TGTGCCAGCAGTCCCCTAGCGGCCTTAGCCAAAAACATTCAGTACTTC.

This chain joins TRBV15 and TRBJ2-3; TRBD2 matches 8 bases. The CDR3 covers 14 residues. V was clipped by 5 bases and J by 3 bases; unmatched bases: 4. CDR1 is LNHNV and CDR2 is YYDKDF in the germline V gene (reference sequence). CDR3 sequence reads: CATSVRGVTDTQYF. In DNA, the CDR3 is TGTGCCACCAGCGTGCGGGGGGTAACAGATACGCAGTATTTT.

CDR3: CASSPPGVSSYNEQFF. CDR3 nucleotide sequence: TGTGCCAGCTCACCACCAGGAGTCTCCTCATACAATGAGCAGTTCTTC. J is TRBJ2-1 and V is TRBV18; D uncertain. Germline loops: CDR1 KGHSH, CDR2 LQKENI. This CDR3 has 16 amino acids. V lost 0 bases and J lost 4, with 13 bases in between.

The chain uses TRBV10-3 and TRBJ1-1; D may be TRBD1 (6 bases). CDR3 length: 14 amino acids. The germline V gene encodes CDR1 ENHRY and CDR2 SYGVKD. Trimming shortened V by 4 bases and J by 1 base, and 10 bases separated the two germline ends. The CDR3 region is CAISGQVPNTEAFF. The CDR3, as DNA: TGTGCCATCAGTGGACAGGTCCCGAACACTGAAGCTTTCTTT.